This T cell receptor (beta chain) was identified during a study of early T cells in non-severe SARS-CoV-2 infection. The overall study: Sequencing was performed on bulk RNA from unsorted whole blood, leaving chains unpaired.

The sample holds a few counts of this clonotype. Its specificity is unknown. The TCR library protocol was used to attach unique molecular identifiers. These identifiers were attached to individual cDNA molecules. TCRdb reanalysed the 5' RACE reads using MiXCR and keeps one entry per CDR3 protein. Among almost 45,000 distinct CDR3 sequences listed, approximately 6% were seen once. CDR1 and CDR2 from the germline V gene are SEHNR and FQNEAQ (reference sequence). Trimming took off 5 bases at V and 8 bases at J, with 21 bases between the two ends. The CDR3 runs to 16 residues. Study findings and constraints: CD4 and private specificities were missed by VDJdb matching, which favored anti-spike CD8 responses.

The chain uses TRBV7-9 and TRBJ1-4; possibly TRBD1 for D (6 bases). Sequences were obtained from whole blood. This sequence was found in an adult who was a healthcare worker with PCR-confirmed SARS-CoV-2 infection or an uninfected control (not recorded which). CDR3 nucleotide sequence: TGTGCCAGCAGCCCACCCGTGGGGGCGGCAGGAGAAAAACTGTTTTTT. Its protein is CASSPPVGAAGEKLFF.